Below, 23 T cell receptor beta chains from the same sample are listed, as sequenced in a study of T cell changes during pregnancy in multiple sclerosis. TCRdb keeps only in-frame clones here, not all; method: immunoSEQ multiplex PCR. The table includes around 21,000 clones, roughly nine tenths detected once. The sample in question was CD8+ T cells from peripheral blood mononuclear cells, obtained after pregnancy. The receptors originated from a female donor in good health, enrolled as a control in a pregnancy study.

The chain has TRBV7-9 and TRBJ1-3; maybe TRBD1 (5 bases). The CDR3 length is 15 residues. Trimming removed 5 bases at V and 4 bases at J, with 15 bases between. Germline V lookup: CDR1 SEHNR, CDR2 FQNEAQ (reference sequence). The CDR3 coding sequence is TGTGCCAGCAGCCCTGGTTGGGGGGACGGAAACACCATATATTTT. Its translation is CASSPGWGDGNTIYF.

The chain combines TRBV29-1 with TRBJ1-1; 9 bases are a match to TRBD1. Germline V gene sequence: CDR1 SQVTM, CDR2 ANQGSEA. There are 14 residues in the CDR3. The V gene end was trimmed by 6 bases and the J gene end by 6 bases; junction bases not matched to a gene: 11. CDR3 bases: TGCAGCGTATACCGGGACAGGGCTCCGCCTGAAGCTTTCTTT. Translated, it gives CSVYRDRAPPEAFF.

The chain combines TRBV9 with TRBJ1-2; 9 bases match TRBD1. Germline loops: CDR1 SGDLS, CDR2 YYNGEE. This CDR3 is built from 15 residues. Trimming at V came to 3 bases and at J to 1 base, leaving 4 bases not matched to a gene. The CDR3 sequence: CASSGRTGDNYGYTF. The CDR3 DNA sequence: TGTGCCAGCAGCGGGCGGACAGGGGATAACTATGGCTACACCTTC.

This clone was detected only a few times. The V call is TRBV29-1, the J call TRBJ2-6; D might be TRBD1 (6 bases). Germline assignment: CDR1 SQVTM and CDR2 ANQGSEA. V lost 7 bases to trimming and J lost 0 bases, with 13 bases between them. CDR3 length: 15 residues. The CDR3 DNA sequence: TGCAGCGCCAGGACAGTGGACTCTGGGGCCAACGTCCTGACTTTC. Its protein is CSARTVDSGANVLTF.

The chain uses TRBV5-1 and TRBJ2-7, with a tentative D call TRBD1 (5 bases). Trimming stripped 3 bases from V and 4 bases from J, with 23 bases between. The CDR3 spans 17 residues. Looked up from germline, CDR1 is SGHRS and CDR2 is YFSETQ. In DNA form, the CDR3 reads TGCGCCAGCAGCTCCGGGCCCGACAGCGATAAACCTTACGAGCAGTACTTC. It yields the protein CASSSGPDSDKPYEQYF. The whole variable domain, remainder taken from reference TRBV5-1 and TRBJ2-7, is KAGVTQTPRYLIKTRGQQVTLSCSPISGHRSVSWYQQTPGQGLQFLFEYFSETQRNKGNFPGRFSGRQFSNSRSEMNVSTLELGDSALYLCASSSGPDSDKPYEQYFGPGTRLTVT.

CDR3 amino acids: CASYVTANYGYTF. DNA for the CDR3: TGTGCCAGCTACGTCACGGCTAACTATGGCTACACCTTC. This chain links TRBV7-9 with TRBJ1-2; D unclear. This CDR3 has 13 amino acids. The V and J ends lost 8 bases and 0 bases respectively, with 10 bases between them. CDR1 is SEHNR and CDR2 is FQNEAQ in the germline V gene (reference sequence).

The chain is built from TRBV4-1 and TRBJ2-3; 7 bases align to TRBD2. Trimming removed 4 bases from V and 6 bases from J; junction bases left unmatched: 13. CDR3 length equals 16 residues. Looked up from germline, CDR1 is MGHRA and CDR2 is YSYEKL. In DNA, the CDR3 is TGCGCCAGCAGCCCCTCAGGCCTAGCGGTCCCGGATACGCAGTATTTT. Its translation is CASSPSGLAVPDTQYF.

The V gene is TRBV27, the J gene TRBJ1-2, with TRBD1 identical over 7 bases. The CDR3 totals 16 residues. V shed 5 bases and J 3 bases; nucleotides not matched to a gene: 12. Germline V lookup: CDR1 MNHEY, CDR2 SMNVEV (reference sequence). The CDR3 sequence is CASSTQTQGPDYGYTF. CDR3 in DNA: TGTGCCAGCAGTACTCAAACACAGGGGCCCGACTATGGCTACACCTTC.

This chain's CDR3 is CASSPRLASTTQYF. As DNA, the CDR3 is TGTGCCAGCAGCCCCCGACTAGCGTCCACGACCCAGTACTTC. The chain carries TRBV5-5 and TRBJ2-5; 8 nucleotides match TRBD2. Germline CDR1 is SGHKS and CDR2 is YYEKEE (reference sequence). V lost 4 bases, J lost 7 bases, and 9 bases stayed unmatched. The length of the CDR3 is 14 residues.

The chain uses TRBV7-6 and TRBJ2-3; D is uncertain. Looked up from germline, CDR1 is SGHVS and CDR2 is FNYEAQ. V lost 4 bases to trimming and J lost 2 bases, with 7 bases between them. The length of the CDR3 is 13 residues. CDR3 amino acids: CASSYQFTDTQYF. The CDR3 nucleotides are TGTGCCAGCAGCTATCAATTCACAGATACGCAGTATTTT.

This clone was counted a single time. The chain couples TRBV4-3 to TRBJ1-2; no definite D call. Trimming took 0 bases from V and 4 from J, leaving 15 bases between them. This CDR3 is 16 amino acids long. Germline assignment: CDR1 LGHNA and CDR2 YSLEER. CDR3 in DNA: TGCGCCAGCAGCCAAGATGACGACTTACGACCCTATGGCTACACCTTC. Its translation: CASSQDDDLRPYGYTF.

The V call is TRBV30, the J call TRBJ2-7; no firm D call. Deletions cut 0 bases from V and 6 bases from J, with 9 bases between. CDR1 is GTSNPN, CDR2 SVGIG, per germline (reference sequence). This CDR3 spans 12 amino acids. The CDR3 protein is CAWSVLSSEQYF. The DNA for the CDR3 is TGTGCCTGGAGTGTACTGTCTTCCGAGCAGTACTTC.

This sequence joins TRBV13 and TRBJ1-1; TRBD1 aligns across 7 bases. The CDR3 runs to 12 residues. The V and J ends lost 9 bases and 1 base, in that order; junction bases with no gene match: 2. Germline lookup yields CDR1 PRHDT and CDR2 FYEKMQ (reference sequence). CDR3 region: CASRQGNTEAFF. DNA of the CDR3: TGTGCCAGTAGACAGGGGAACACTGAAGCTTTCTTT.

This clone was counted a single time. The chain employs TRBV4-3 and TRBJ1-1; unclear D gene. V lost 1 base and J lost 3, with 12 bases in between. Germline assignment: CDR1 LGHNA and CDR2 YSLEER. The CDR3 totals 15 residues. CDR3 sequence reads: CASSQGAFTDTEAFF. CDR3 DNA sequence: TGCGCCAGCAGCCAAGGCGCTTTTACAGACACTGAAGCTTTCTTT.

The CDR3, as DNA: TGTGCCAGCAGCGGCACAGGGAAAGGCGGGAACACCGGGGAGCTGTTTTTT. This gives the protein CASSGTGKGGNTGELFF. The chain links TRBV9 to TRBJ2-2; possibly TRBD1 for D (6 bases). Germline V gives CDR1 SGDLS, CDR2 YYNGEE. Trimming left V 3 bases short and J 1 base short, with 16 bases between. The CDR3 covers 17 residues.

The rearrangement links TRBV15 to TRBJ2-5; 9 positions agree with TRBD2. This CDR3 has 13 amino acids. The trim removed 10 bases at V and 5 bases at J, leaving 8 bases unmatched. Germline V CDR1 and CDR2: LNHNV, YYDKDF (reference sequence). The CDR3 coding sequence is TGTGCCATCCAGACTAGCGGCAAGGAGACCCAGTACTTC. This sequence encodes CAIQTSGKETQYF.

By its share, this clone is medium-sized. V gene TRBV7-9 combines with J gene TRBJ1-6; 9 bases map to TRBD1. V was pared by 4 bases and J by 10 bases, with 14 bases of the junction left unmatched. The CDR3 length is 17 residues. Germline V gives CDR1 SEHNR, CDR2 FQNEAQ (reference sequence). CDR3 loop: CASSSHDVQGAGSPLHF. CDR3 bases: TGTGCCAGCAGCTCACACGACGTACAGGGGGCAGGATCACCCCTCCACTTT.

The rearrangement joins TRBV27 to TRBJ2-2; the match to TRBD2 covers 14 bases. The CDR3 totals 18 residues. Looked up from germline, CDR1 is MNHEY and CDR2 is SMNVEV (reference sequence). V lost 5 bases to trimming and J lost 5 bases; unmatched junction nucleotides: 10. The CDR3 loop is CASSPTGTSGSQTGELFF. CDR3 sequence (DNA): TGTGCCAGCAGTCCGACCGGGACTAGCGGGAGTCAAACCGGGGAGCTGTTTTTT.

This sequence joins TRBV27 and TRBJ2-3; perhaps TRBD2 as D (7 bases). Germline V gene lookup returns CDR1 MNHEY and CDR2 SMNVEV (reference sequence). Trimming removed 5 bases from V and 6 bases from J, with 24 bases in between. This CDR3 has 17 amino acids. CDR3 in DNA: TGTGCCAGCAGTCCCTCGGGGGGCCTACACAGATTGGATACGCAGTATTTT. Protein sequence: CASSPSGGLHRLDTQYF.

This chain links TRBV19 with TRBJ1-1; D possibly corresponds to TRBD1 (6 bases). This CDR3 is 12 amino acids long. The V gene lost 5 bases and the J gene lost 3 bases, with 7 bases spanning the gap. Germline loops: CDR1 LNHDA, CDR2 SQIVND (reference sequence). The CDR3 DNA follows: TGTGCCAGTAGTCAGGGGCACACTGAAGCTTTCTTT. Amino acids: CASSQGHTEAFF. The full variable domain, rest sourced from reference TRBV19 and TRBJ1-1, is DGGITQSPKYLFRKEGQNVTLSCEQNLNHDAMYWYRQDPGQGLRLIYYSQIVNDFQKGDIAEGYSVSREKKESFPLTVTSAQKNPTAFYLCASSQGHTEAFFGQGTRLTVV.

V gene TRBV6-5 combines with J gene TRBJ2-1; perhaps TRBD2 as D (5 bases). The V and J ends lost 0 bases and 7 bases respectively, with 7 bases between them. The CDR3 spans 13 residues. From germline, CDR1 is MNHEY and CDR2 SVGAGI. The CDR3: CASSYSRVNEQFF. The CDR3 nucleotides are TGTGCCAGCAGTTACTCGAGGGTGAATGAGCAGTTCTTC.

The V gene is TRBV10-3, the J gene TRBJ2-7; TRBD2 is a possible D gene (5 bases). The germline CDR1 and CDR2 sequences are ENHRY and SYGVKD. The CDR3 length is 14 residues. Trimming took 2 bases from V and 4 from J, leaving 12 bases between them. Here the CDR3 DNA reads TGTGCCATCAGTGAGGGTCCGGGCGGGTACGAGCAGTACTTC. This codes for CAISEGPGGYEQYF.

The chain has TRBV5-1 and TRBJ1-2; the D is unclear. V gave up 4 bases and J gave up 3 bases, with 13 bases separating them. Germline V gene data show CDR1 as SGHRS and CDR2 as YFSETQ. The CDR3 has 14 amino acids. CDR3 protein: CASSAARHDYGYTF. CDR3 bases: TGCGCCAGCAGCGCAGCGCGTCACGACTATGGCTACACCTTC.